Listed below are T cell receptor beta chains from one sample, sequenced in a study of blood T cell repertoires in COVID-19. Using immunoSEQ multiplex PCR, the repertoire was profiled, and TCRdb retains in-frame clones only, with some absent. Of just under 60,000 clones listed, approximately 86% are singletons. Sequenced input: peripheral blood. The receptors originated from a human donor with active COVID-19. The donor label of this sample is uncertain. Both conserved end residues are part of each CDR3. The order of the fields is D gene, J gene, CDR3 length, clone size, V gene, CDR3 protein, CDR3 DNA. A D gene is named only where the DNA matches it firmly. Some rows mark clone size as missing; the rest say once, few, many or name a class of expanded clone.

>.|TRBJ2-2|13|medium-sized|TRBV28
CASSIRGTGELFF
TGTGCCAGCAGTATCAGGGGTACCGGGGAGCTGTTTTTT
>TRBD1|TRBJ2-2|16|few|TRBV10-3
CAIREDRGQLTGELFF
TGTGCCATCAGAGAAGACAGGGGGCAATTGACCGGGGAGCTGTTTTTT
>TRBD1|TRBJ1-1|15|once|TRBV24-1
CATSDSRTGGTEAFF
TGTGCCACCAGTGATTCGAGGACAGGGGGCACTGAAGCTTTCTTT
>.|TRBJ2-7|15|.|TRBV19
CASSIDNSDTYEQYF
TGTGCCAGTAGTATAGACAACAGTGATACCTACGAGCAGTACTTC
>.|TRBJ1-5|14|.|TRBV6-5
CASSPTGPYQPQHF
TGTGCCAGCAGCCCGACAGGACCCTATCAGCCCCAGCATTTT
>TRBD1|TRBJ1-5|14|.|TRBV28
CASSFGQGAQPQHF
TGTGCCAGCAGTTTTGGACAGGGGGCCCAGCCCCAGCATTTT
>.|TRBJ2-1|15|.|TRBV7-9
CASRSTDSTYNEQFF
TGTGCCAGCAGATCCACGGACAGCACGTACAATGAGCAGTTCTTC
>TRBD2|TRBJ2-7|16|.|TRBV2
CASSEEGTSGGYEQYF
TGTGCCAGCAGTGAAGAGGGGACTAGCGGGGGTTACGAGCAGTACTTC
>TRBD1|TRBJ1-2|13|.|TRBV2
CASSRGQGRGYTF
TGTGCCAGCAGTCGCGGACAGGGTCGTGGCTACACCTTC
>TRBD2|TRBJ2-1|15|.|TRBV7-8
CASSSTSGLYNEQFF
TGTGCCAGCAGCTCGACTAGCGGACTATACAATGAGCAGTTCTTC
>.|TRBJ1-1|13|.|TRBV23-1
CASSQSRGTEAFF
TGCGCCAGCAGTCAATCAAGGGGAACTGAAGCTTTCTTT
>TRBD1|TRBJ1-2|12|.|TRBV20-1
CSASLQGNGYTF
TGCAGTGCTAGTTTACAGGGGAATGGCTACACCTTC
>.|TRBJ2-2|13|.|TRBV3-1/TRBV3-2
CASSLATTGELFF
TGTGCCAGCAGCCTAGCGACCACCGGGGAGCTGTTTTTT
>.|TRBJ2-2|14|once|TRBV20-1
CSASNSGSNGELFF
TGCAGTGCTAGTAATTCAGGGTCAAACGGGGAGCTGTTTTTT
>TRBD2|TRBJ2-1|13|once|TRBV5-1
CASSFSGSHEQFF
TGCGCCAGCAGCTTTAGCGGGAGCCATGAGCAGTTCTTC
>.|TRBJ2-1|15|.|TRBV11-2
CASSLSDSSYNEQFF
TGTGCCAGCAGCCTTAGCGATAGCTCCTACAATGAGCAGTTCTTC
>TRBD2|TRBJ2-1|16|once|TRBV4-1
CASSQEQAGFYNEQFF
TGCGCCAGCAGCCAAGAGCAAGCGGGATTCTACAATGAGCAGTTCTTC
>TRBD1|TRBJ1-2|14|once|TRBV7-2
CASSSSTGGYGYTF
TGTGCCAGCAGCTCATCGACAGGGGGGTATGGCTACACCTTC
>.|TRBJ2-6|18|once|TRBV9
CASSLDPLGGQMPNVLTF
TGTGCCAGCAGCCTCGATCCACTTGGGGGACAAATGCCCAACGTCCTGACTTTC
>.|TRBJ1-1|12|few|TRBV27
CASRADFSEAFF
TGTGCCAGCAGGGCGGATTTCTCCGAAGCTTTCTTT
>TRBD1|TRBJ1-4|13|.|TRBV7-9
CASSLTGEGKLFF
TGTGCCAGCAGCTTAACAGGGGAAGGAAAACTGTTTTTT
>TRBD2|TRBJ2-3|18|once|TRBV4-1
CASSRPVGLAGRADTQYF
TGCGCCAGCAGCCGCCCAGTGGGCCTAGCGGGGAGGGCAGATACGCAGTATTTT
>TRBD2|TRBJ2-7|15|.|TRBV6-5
CASSPLGGMSYEQYF
TGTGCCAGCAGTCCTCTCGGGGGGATGTCCTACGAGCAGTACTTC
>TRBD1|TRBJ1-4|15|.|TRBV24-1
CATSDGDRGHGKLFF
TGTGCCACCAGTGACGGGGACAGGGGGCATGGAAAACTGTTTTTT
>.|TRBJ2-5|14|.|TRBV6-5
CASSPRPLEQTQYF
TGTGCCAGCAGTCCGCGACCTCTAGAGCAGACCCAGTACTTC
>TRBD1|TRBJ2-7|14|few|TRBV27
CASRDRGSAHEQYF
TGTGCCAGCAGGGACAGGGGGAGTGCCCACGAGCAGTACTTC
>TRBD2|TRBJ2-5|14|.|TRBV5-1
CASSSTGGPETQYF
TGCGCCAGCAGCTCAACGGGAGGGCCGGAGACCCAGTACTTC
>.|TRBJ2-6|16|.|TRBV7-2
CASSLQGGSGANVLTF
TGTGCCAGCAGCTTACAGGGGGGCTCTGGGGCCAACGTCCTGACTTTC
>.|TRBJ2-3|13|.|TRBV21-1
CASSTLRVTPQYF
TGTGCCAGCAGCACCCTAAGAGTAACTCCGCAGTATTTT
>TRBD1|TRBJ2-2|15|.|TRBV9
CASSTGQGNTGELFF
TGTGCCAGCAGCACCGGACAGGGGAACACCGGGGAGCTGTTTTTT
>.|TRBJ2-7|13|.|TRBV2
CASSLEGANEQYF
TGTGCCAGCAGTTTGGAGGGGGCAAACGAGCAGTACTTC
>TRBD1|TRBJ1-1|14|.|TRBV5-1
CASSLGGGIAEAFF
TGCGCCAGCAGCTTGGGAGGGGGCATCGCTGAAGCTTTCTTT
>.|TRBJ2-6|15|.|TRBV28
CASSVPGAGANVLTF
TGTGCCAGCAGCGTTCCGGGGGCTGGGGCCAACGTCCTGACTTTC
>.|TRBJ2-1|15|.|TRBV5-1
CASSISGVTYNEQFF
TGCGCCAGCAGCATTAGCGGAGTTACCTACAATGAGCAGTTCTTC
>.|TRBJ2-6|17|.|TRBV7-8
CASSTTTRASGANVLTF
TGTGCCAGCAGCACTACGACGCGGGCGTCTGGGGCCAACGTCCTGACTTTC
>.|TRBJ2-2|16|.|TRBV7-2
CASSLGGGARTGELFF
TGTGCCAGCAGCTTAGGTGGGGGGGCCCGCACCGGGGAGCTGTTTTTT
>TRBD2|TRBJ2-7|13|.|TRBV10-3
CATSGGADYEQYF
TGTGCCACAAGCGGGGGGGCCGACTACGAGCAGTACTTC
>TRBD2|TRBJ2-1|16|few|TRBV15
CATSRGLAGGQVEQFF
TGTGCCACCAGCAGAGGTTTAGCGGGGGGGCAGGTTGAGCAGTTCTTC
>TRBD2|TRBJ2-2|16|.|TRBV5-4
CASSLSRGGGTGELFF
TGTGCCAGCAGCTTATCACGGGGGGGAGGCACCGGGGAGCTGTTTTTT
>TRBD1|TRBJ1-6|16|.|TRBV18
CASSPKTGESGSPLHF
TGTGCCAGCTCACCAAAAACAGGGGAGAGTGGTTCACCCCTCCACTTT
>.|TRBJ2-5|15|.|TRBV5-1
CASSLGGTPQETQYF
TGCGCCAGCAGCTTGGGTGGGACTCCACAAGAGACCCAGTACTTC
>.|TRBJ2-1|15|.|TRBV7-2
CASSEQGGWINEQFF
TGTGCCAGCAGCGAACAGGGTGGTTGGATCAATGAGCAGTTCTTC